These T cell receptor beta chains were read from a single sample in a study of blood T cell repertoires in COVID-19. Here immunoSEQ multiplex PCR was the method, and the copy in TCRdb shows in-frame clones only, minus some. This sample carries roughly 140,000 clones, just under 90% of them seen once, and the ten largest clones take approximately 11%. Sequences were obtained from peripheral blood. The receptors shown here come from a woman older than 75 with acute or convalescent COVID-19. CDR3s include the opening cysteine and the closing phenylalanine or tryptophan. D genes are given only for firm matches. A clone size is listed for some rows: how often the clone was seen (once, few, many), or a class if it is expanded.

clone_size	d_call	v_call	j_call	cdr3_aa	cdr3_nt
-	TRBD1	TRBV6-2/TRBV6-3	TRBJ2-5	CASSWDRVSEETQYF	TGTGCCAGCAGTTGGGACAGAGTCTCTGAAGAGACCCAGTACTTC
-	TRBD1	TRBV5-1	TRBJ1-2	CASSSRGQYYGYTF	TGCGCCAGCAGCTCCAGGGGACAGTACTATGGCTACACCTTC
-	TRBD1	TRBV5-4	TRBJ2-7	CASSSGGQATYEQYF	TGTGCCAGCAGCTCCGGGGGACAGGCCACCTACGAGCAGTACTTC
-	-	TRBV5-1	TRBJ2-3	CASSLGTLPTDTQYF	TGCGCCAGCAGCTTGGGGACTTTACCCACAGATACGCAGTATTTT
-	TRBD1	TRBV5-6	TRBJ1-6	CASSPRRGTGGNSPLHF	TGTGCCAGCAGCCCCCGTCGGGGGACAGGGGGTAATTCACCCCTCCACTTT
-	TRBD1	TRBV6-5	TRBJ2-1	CASNLRDRGRNEQFF	TGTGCCAGCAATCTCCGGGACAGGGGACGAAATGAGCAGTTCTTC
-	TRBD1	TRBV18	TRBJ2-7	CASSTGQGDYEQYF	TGTGCCAGCTCAACGGGACAGGGGGACTACGAGCAGTACTTC
once	TRBD1	TRBV29-1	TRBJ1-2	CSVGSLGQGNYGYTF	TGCAGCGTTGGTTCCCTAGGACAGGGAAACTATGGCTACACCTTC
-	-	TRBV4-3	TRBJ2-3	CASSQRDSRRYTDTQYF	TGCGCCAGCAGCCAGCGGGACTCACGACGGTACACAGATACGCAGTATTTT
once	-	TRBV30	TRBJ2-5	CAWSVRGAETQYF	TGTGCCTGGAGTGTACGGGGGGCAGAGACCCAGTACTTC
-	TRBD1	TRBV5-1	TRBJ2-5	CASSVRPQGVETQYF	TGCGCCAGCAGCGTTAGGCCCCAGGGGGTAGAGACCCAGTACTTC
-	-	TRBV4-3	TRBJ2-3	CASSQDWNRVTDTQYF	TGCGCCAGCAGCCAAGATTGGAACAGGGTCACAGATACGCAGTATTTT
-	-	TRBV27	TRBJ1-2	CASSLGGSAYGYTF	TGTGCCAGCAGTTTAGGGGGGTCGGCCTATGGCTACACCTTC
-	-	TRBV2	TRBJ1-2	CASIGDSGDYGYTF	TGTGCCAGCATCGGGGACTCGGGCGACTATGGCTACACCTTC
-	-	TRBV10-2	TRBJ2-2	CASMRQQNTGELFF	TGCGCCAGCATGAGGCAACAGAACACCGGGGAGCTGTTTTTT
-	TRBD1	TRBV6-5	TRBJ1-2	CASGPTGGYGYTF	TGTGCCAGCGGGCCTACAGGGGGCTACGGCTACACCTTC
-	TRBD1	TRBV29-1	TRBJ1-2	CSVGLGTGGGYTF	TGCAGCGTGGGACTTGGGACAGGGGGGGGCTACACCTTC
-	-	TRBV30	TRBJ1-1	CAWSMADEAFF	TGTGCCTGGAGTATGGCAGATGAAGCTTTCTTT
-	TRBD1	TRBV19	TRBJ1-2	CASSIGTGGGYTF	TGTGCCAGTAGTATTGGGACAGGGGGTGGCTACACCTTC
-	-	TRBV18	TRBJ1-5	CASSPDSSRGQPQHF	TGTGCCAGCTCCCCGGACTCAAGTCGGGGTCAGCCCCAGCATTTT
-	TRBD1	TRBV5-4	TRBJ2-1	CASSSWTGSYEQFF	TGTGCCAGCAGCTCCTGGACAGGGTCGTATGAGCAGTTCTTC
-	-	TRBV6-5	TRBJ2-7	CASSSSLTLPYEQYF	TGTGCCAGCAGTTCATCCCTCACACTACCTTACGAGCAGTACTTC
-	-	TRBV9	TRBJ1-6	CASSAQSNSPLHF	TGTGCCAGCAGCGCCCAGTCAAATTCACCCCTCCACTTT
-	-	TRBV21-1	TRBJ1-2	CARRPLFDYGYTF	TGTGCCAGACGTCCACTGTTCGACTATGGCTACACCTTC
-	-	TRBV19	TRBJ1-6	CASSNPQGRSPLHF	TGTGCCAGTAGCAACCCCCAGGGGCGTTCACCCCTCCACTTT
-	TRBD1	TRBV29-1	TRBJ1-4	CSVEEGQSHEKLFF	TGCAGCGTTGAAGAGGGACAGTCCCATGAAAAACTGTTTTTT
-	-	TRBV2	TRBJ2-7	CASLRDTSYEQYF	TGTGCCAGCCTCCGGGACACTTCCTACGAGCAGTACTTC
once	-	TRBV7-2	TRBJ2-3	CASRASDRAPDTQYF	TGTGCCAGCAGGGCTAGCGATAGGGCCCCGGATACGCAGTATTTT
-	TRBD2	TRBV11-2	TRBJ2-7	CASVYTGTSGGYEQYF	TGTGCCAGCGTTTACACCGGGACTAGCGGGGGCTACGAGCAGTACTTC
-	TRBD1	TRBV5-1	TRBJ1-6	CASSQGAGNSPLHF	TGCGCCAGCAGCCAGGGGGCTGGGAATTCACCCCTCCACTTT
-	TRBD2	TRBV11-2	TRBJ2-1	CASSLVLAGGYNEQFF	TGTGCCAGCAGCTTAGTTCTAGCGGGGGGGTACAATGAGCAGTTCTTC
-	TRBD1	TRBV11-3	TRBJ2-3	CASSLEIRTGGTDTQYF	TGTGCCAGCAGCTTAGAGATCCGGACAGGGGGCACAGATACGCAGTATTTT
few	TRBD2	TRBV7-2	TRBJ2-2	CASRGGGPNTGELFF	TGTGCCAGCAGAGGCGGGGGGCCCAACACCGGGGAGCTGTTTTTT